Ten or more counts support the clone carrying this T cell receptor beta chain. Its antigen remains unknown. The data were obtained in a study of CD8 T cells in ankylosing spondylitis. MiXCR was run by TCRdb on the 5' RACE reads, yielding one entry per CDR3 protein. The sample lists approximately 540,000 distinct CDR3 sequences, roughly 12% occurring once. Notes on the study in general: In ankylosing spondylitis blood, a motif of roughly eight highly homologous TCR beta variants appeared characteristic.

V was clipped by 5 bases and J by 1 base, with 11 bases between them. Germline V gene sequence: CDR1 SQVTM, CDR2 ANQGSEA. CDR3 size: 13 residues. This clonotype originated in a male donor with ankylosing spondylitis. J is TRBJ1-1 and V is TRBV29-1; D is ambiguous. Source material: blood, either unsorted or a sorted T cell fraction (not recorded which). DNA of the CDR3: TGCAGCGTTCGCCTTGGCTGGAACACTGAAGCTTTCTTT. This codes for CSVRLGWNTEAFF.